These T cell receptor beta chains were read from a single sample in a study of cytomegalovirus exposure and HLA in healthy donors. Profiled with immunoSEQ multiplex PCR; TCRdb holds only in-frame clones, not every one. Here the sample spans 150,000 to 200,000 clones, about 76% being singletons. The sequencing input was PBMCs. The receptors come from a woman in her 40s in good health and CMV-seropositive. Both conserved end residues are part of each CDR3. A D gene is named only where the DNA matches it firmly. Clone size appears in some rows only: once, few, many, or a class for an expanded clone.

TRBV4-1	TRBJ1-2	NA	NA	CASSQEGGRGYTF	TGCGCCAGCAGCCAAGAAGGGGGTAGGGGCTACACCTTC
TRBV6-1	TRBJ2-7	TRBD1	NA	CASRRDRDSYEQYF	TGTGCCAGCAGAAGGGACAGGGATTCCTACGAGCAGTACTTC
TRBV5-1	TRBJ2-3	TRBD1	NA	CASSSGQIADTQYF	TGCGCCAGCAGCTCGGGACAGATCGCGGATACGCAGTATTTT
TRBV2	TRBJ2-2	TRBD1	NA	CASRGQEGGELFF	TGTGCCAGCAGGGGACAGGAAGGCGGGGAGCTGTTTTTT
TRBV4-1	TRBJ2-1	NA	NA	CASSQENRVAEQFF	TGCGCCAGCAGCCAAGAAAACCGAGTTGCTGAGCAGTTCTTC
TRBV7-2	TRBJ2-2	NA	few	CASSSQRGGATGELFF	TGTGCCAGCAGCTCTCAACGAGGGGGGGCCACCGGGGAGCTGTTTTTT
TRBV19	TRBJ1-6	TRBD1	NA	CASSITGVYSPLHF	TGTGCCAGTAGTATCACAGGGGTTTACTCACCCCTCCACTTT
TRBV2	TRBJ2-7	TRBD1	NA	CASSTTGSEQYF	TGTGCCAGCAGTACGACAGGGTCTGAGCAGTACTTC
TRBV9	TRBJ2-1	TRBD2	NA	CASSAPGTSGGNEQFF	TGTGCCAGCAGCGCCCCCGGGACTAGCGGGGGGAATGAGCAGTTCTTC
TRBV5-1	TRBJ2-7	NA	NA	CASSRDMPLDEQYF	TGCGCCAGCAGCCGGGACATGCCCTTGGACGAGCAGTACTTC
TRBV5-1	TRBJ1-2	NA	NA	CASSLVQGERTF	TGCGCCAGCAGCTTGGTGCAGGGTGAACGAACCTTC
TRBV6-1	TRBJ1-2	TRBD1	NA	CASSDRNRGWANYGYTF	TGTGCCAGCAGTGACAGAAACAGGGGCTGGGCTAACTATGGCTACACCTTC
TRBV7-7	TRBJ2-5	TRBD2	NA	CASSLASGGYQETQYF	TGTGCCAGCAGCTTAGCTAGCGGGGGATACCAAGAGACCCAGTACTTC
TRBV28	TRBJ2-7	NA	NA	CASSRQVSYEQYF	TGTGCCAGCAGCCGACAGGTCTCCTACGAGCAGTACTTC
TRBV18	TRBJ2-3	TRBD2	NA	CASSPGLAGPTDTQYF	TGTGCCAGCTCACCGGGACTAGCGGGACCCACAGATACGCAGTATTTT
TRBV5-5	TRBJ1-4	TRBD1	NA	CASSLYPRQGRVYEKLFF	TGTGCCAGCAGCTTGTACCCTCGACAGGGGAGGGTGTATGAAAAACTGTTTTTT
TRBV4-3	TRBJ2-5	NA	once	CASSLLSGPQETQYF	TGCGCCAGCAGCCTTCTATCTGGGCCCCAAGAGACCCAGTACTTC
TRBV7-2	TRBJ1-1	NA	few	CASSLTTNTEAFF	TGTGCCAGCAGCTTGACAACGAACACTGAAGCTTTCTTT
TRBV5-8	TRBJ2-6	TRBD1	NA	CASSSGTGGDSGANVLTF	TGTGCCAGCAGCTCCGGGACAGGGGGCGACTCTGGGGCCAACGTCCTGACTTTC
TRBV6-5	TRBJ1-3	NA	NA	CASTGKPSGNTIYF	TGTGCCAGCACAGGCAAACCCTCTGGAAACACCATATATTTT
TRBV7-9	TRBJ2-3	TRBD2	NA	CASSLGLASDTQYF	TGTGCCAGCAGCTTGGGACTAGCTTCAGATACGCAGTATTTT